The entry below gives a single TCR beta chain sequence along with its context. Enrollees, about 18 to 89 years old, lived in about two dozen US areas. Participants' reported clinical history set cohort assignment. The sample is drawn from a study of blood T cell repertoires in COVID-19. Overall study context: Italy, Spain and the United States were the sources of the convalescent and acute COVID-19 samples.

TCRdb's table, derived via immunoSEQ multiplex PCR, lists solely in-frame clones and lacks some. Found here are roughly 300,000 clones, around 87% of them singletons; the top ten hold over 4%. This sequence was found in a woman between 25 and 40 years old who had recovered from COVID-19. Sequenced: PBMCs or T cells enriched from blood (not recorded which).

The CDR3: CASSGRQGSPNTEAFF. The CDR3 bases are TGTGCCAGTAGTGGGCGACAGGGATCTCCGAACACTGAAGCTTTCTTT. The V gene is TRBV19, the J gene TRBJ1-1; 7 nucleotides line up with TRBD1. There are 16 residues in the CDR3. Germline assignment: CDR1 LNHDA and CDR2 SQIVND (reference sequence). Trimming took 5 bases from V and 1 from J; bases not matched to a gene: 10.